This entry lists 17 T cell receptor beta chains sequenced from one sample in a study of cytomegalovirus exposure and HLA in healthy donors. Primers: 60 Vbeta forward and 13 Jbeta reverse. Using immunoSEQ multiplex PCR, the repertoire was profiled, and TCRdb retains in-frame clones only, with some absent. The sample lists 98,000 or so clones, less than 85% occurring once. The sequencing input was PBMCs. The receptors were gathered from a woman aged 18 to 35 in good health and CMV-seropositive.

About this clone itself: The sample carries other DNA sequences with the same CDR3. The CDR3, as DNA: TGTGCCAGCAGTTACTCCTCGGGGGGCAATCAGCCCCAGCATTTT. Translated: CASSYSSGGNQPQHF. The chain is built from TRBV6-5 and TRBJ1-5, with D tentatively TRBD1 (5 bases). Per the germline V gene, CDR1 is MNHEY and CDR2 is SVGAGI. The CDR3 contains 15 residues. Trimming pared 0 bases from V and 2 bases from J, leaving 8 bases between.

The chain recombines TRBV19 with TRBJ1-4; D gene unclear. The CDR3 loop spans 13 amino acids. Trimming took 7 bases from V and 4 from J, leaving 10 bases between them. CDR1 and CDR2 from the germline V gene are LNHDA and SQIVND (reference sequence). The CDR3 protein is CASTSRRNEKLFF. CDR3 DNA sequence: TGTGCCAGTACCTCGAGGCGTAATGAAAAACTGTTTTTT.

This chain uses TRBV14 with TRBJ2-7, with D maybe TRBD1 (6 bases). V shed 4 bases and J shed 5 bases, with 12 bases lying between them. CDR1 and CDR2 (germline): SGHDN, FVKESK. The CDR3 length is 13 residues. CDR3: CASSPRGTDEQYF. CDR3 nucleotide sequence: TGTGCCAGCAGCCCCAGGGGAACTGACGAGCAGTACTTC.

V usage is TRBV30 and J usage is TRBJ1-2; D remains unclear. This CDR3 is 13 amino acids long. V lost 3 bases to trimming and J lost 8 bases, with 16 bases between them. CDR1 is GTSNPN and CDR2 is SVGIG in the germline V gene (reference sequence). This CDR3 reads CAWSPIGVGGYTF. The CDR3 coding sequence is TGTGCCTGGAGCCCTATCGGGGTTGGAGGCTACACCTTC.

CDR3 nucleotide sequence: TGTGCCAGCAGTGCGCAGACAGGGGGCACCGGGGAGCTGTTTTTT. This encodes CASSAQTGGTGELFF. This sequence joins TRBV2 and TRBJ2-2, with TRBD1 matching 9 bases. The CDR3 totals 15 residues. CDR1 SNHLY and CDR2 FYNNEI come from the germline V gene. Trimming took 4 bases from V and 4 from J; bases not matched to a gene: 4.

V is TRBV11-2 and J is TRBJ1-4; TRBD1 might be the D (5 bases). There are 15 residues in the CDR3. The V end was cut by 3 bases, the J end by 8 bases, with 16 bases between. Germline lookup yields CDR1 SGHAT and CDR2 FQNNGV. CDR3 protein: CASSFYRGTAEKLFF. The DNA for the CDR3 is TGTGCCAGCAGCTTTTACCGCGGGACGGCCGAAAAACTGTTTTTT.

The CDR3: CASSKPGLVSDTQYF. CDR3 nucleotides: TGTGCCAGCAGCAAGCCGGGACTAGTTTCAGATACGCAGTATTTT. The gene calls are TRBV7-6 and TRBJ2-3; 8 bases match TRBD2. Germline V lookup: CDR1 SGHVS, CDR2 FNYEAQ. The CDR3 extends over 15 amino acids. V lost 5 bases to trimming and J lost 4 bases; unmatched junction nucleotides: 8.

The J gene is TRBJ2-7, the V gene TRBV5-1, with D perhaps TRBD1 (6 bases). V lost 4 bases and J 2 bases, leaving 16 bases between the germline ends. Germline loops: CDR1 SGHRS, CDR2 YFSETQ. The CDR3 has 15 amino acids. CDR3 sequence reads: CASSRLQGTTYEQYF. CDR3 DNA sequence: TGCGCCAGCAGCAGATTGCAGGGGACCACCTACGAGCAGTACTTC.

The sample holds a few counts of this clone. The rearrangement links TRBV28 to TRBJ2-2, with a tentative D call TRBD1 (5 bases). CDR3 size: 15 residues. Germline loops: CDR1 MDHEN, CDR2 SYDVKM. Trimming took 2 bases from V and 2 from J, leaving 9 bases between them. The CDR3 reads CASSLPDSNTGELFF. The CDR3 DNA reads as TGTGCCAGCAGTTTACCCGACAGTAACACCGGGGAGCTGTTTTTT. Full variable domain (rest looked up from reference TRBV28 and TRBJ2-2): DVKVTQSSRYLVKRTGEKVFLECVQDMDHENMFWYRQDPGLGLRLIYFSYDVKMKEKGDIPEGYSVSREKKERFSLILESASTNQTSMYLCASSLPDSNTGELFFGEGSRLTVL.

This rearrangement joins TRBV6-5 to TRBJ1-1, with 7 bases lining up with TRBD1. V gave up 3 bases and J gave up 8 bases; unmatched junction bases: 9. In germline, CDR1 is MNHEY, CDR2 SVGAGI. This CDR3 comprises 14 residues. The CDR3 here is CASSYRTGGAEAFF. The CDR3 coding sequence is TGTGCCAGCAGTTATCGGACAGGAGGCGCGGAAGCTTTCTTT.

The CDR3 loop is CASSYGLASHEQYF. The DNA of the CDR3 is TGTGCCAGCAGTTATGGACTAGCGTCACACGAGCAGTACTTC. The rearrangement uses TRBV27 and TRBJ2-7; 9 bases agree with TRBD2. With 4 bases clipped from V and 5 bases from J, the junction kept 6 bases outside the gene matches. Per germline, CDR1 MNHEY and CDR2 SMNVEV (reference sequence). The CDR3 contains 14 residues.

The V gene is TRBV28, the J gene TRBJ2-3, with 10 bases aligning to TRBD2. The CDR3 length is 16 residues. V lost 4 bases to trimming and J lost 0 bases; unmatched junction nucleotides: 4. Germline-derived CDR1 and CDR2 are MDHEN and SYDVKM. In DNA form, the CDR3 reads TGTGCCAGCAGTTGGACTAGCGGCACTAGCACAGATACGCAGTATTTT. Translation: CASSWTSGTSTDTQYF.

This clone was seen just once. The chain couples TRBV5-6 to TRBJ2-7, with TRBD2 matching 7 bases. Trimming took 8 bases from V and 4 from J; bases not matched to a gene: 9. Germline CDR1 SGHDT, CDR2 YYEEEE. The CDR3 extends over 13 amino acids. In DNA form, the CDR3 reads TGTGCCAGTACAACTAGCGTAGGGTACGAGCAGTACTTC. Translated, it gives CASTTSVGYEQYF.

On this clone: A junction end diverges from the germline sequence, so it may reflect a read error. Other nucleotide sequences from this sample produce the same CDR3. The genes are TRBV7-9 and TRBJ1-1; D call uncertain. The CDR3 consists of 13 residues. CDR1 and CDR2 from the germline V gene are SEHNR and FQNEAQ (reference sequence). The CDR3 nucleotides read TGTGCGAGCAGCCGTATCCGGGAGTCTGAAGCTTTCTTT. It codes for CASSRIRESEAFF.

This chain connects TRBV19 to TRBJ2-5; TRBD1 matches at 9 bases. The trim removed 6 bases at V and 3 bases at J, leaving 8 bases unmatched. CDR3 length equals 15 residues. Germline V gene sequence: CDR1 LNHDA, CDR2 SQIVND (reference sequence). The CDR3 reads CASSQQGAMKETQYF. CDR3 nucleotide sequence: TGTGCCAGTAGCCAACAGGGGGCAATGAAAGAGACCCAGTACTTC.

The chain is built from TRBV5-6 and TRBJ2-3, with 10 bases identical to TRBD1. The germline V gene has CDR1 SGHDT and CDR2 YYEEEE. V was pared by 3 bases and J by 3 bases, with 7 bases of the junction left unmatched. This CDR3 is built from 16 residues. CDR3 bases: TGTGCCAGCAGCTGGGAAGACAGGGGGCCTACAGATACGCAGTATTTT. Translated, it gives CASSWEDRGPTDTQYF.

The rearrangement uses TRBV5-1 and TRBJ2-7; the D gene is possibly TRBD1 (5 bases). Germline values: CDR1 SGHRS, CDR2 YFSETQ. The CDR3 length is 12 residues. With 1 base removed from V and 3 bases from J, the gap between germline ends came to 5 bases. The CDR3: CASSLQGYEQYF. In nucleotides, the CDR3 is TGCGCCAGCAGCTTGCAGGGCTACGAGCAGTACTTC.